This record looks at one TCR beta chain sequence and its context. There are 12 residues in the CDR3. Trimming cost V 5 bases and J 5 bases, with 9 bases left between them. The sample is drawn from a study of blood T cell repertoires in COVID-19. Original analysis: Reference gene primer amplification yielded estimated nucleated cell counts. Assay: immunoSEQ multiplex PCR; the TCRdb copy retains only in-frame clones and omits some. V and J calls and clone size are given by that table; D and trimming were obtained from the DNA. The data contain around 15,000 clones, about 88% of them singletons. This TCR came from a man aged 55 to 70 with acute or convalescent COVID-19. Sequencing input: peripheral blood. The chain has TRBV12-3 or TRBV12-4 and TRBJ2-5; D is uncertain. In DNA, the CDR3 is TGTGCCAGCAGTCTCACGAGGGAGACCCAGTACTTC. This sequence encodes CASSLTRETQYF.